These 21 T cell receptor beta chains came from one sample sequenced in a study of T cell repertoires in cytomegalovirus infection. For these receptors, no antigen is known. From the reads, TCRdb called clonotypes with MiXCR, one entry per CDR3 protein. Of about 24,000 distinct CDR3 sequences listed, approximately 22% are singletons. The sample consisted of CD8+ T cells from cultured PBMCs, taken from culture after CMV antigen stimulation. The source is a human donor in good health (CMV status not recorded). Some clones in this sample may be carry-over from other donors' samples.

The chain carries TRBV6-6 and TRBJ2-7, with 10 nucleotides matching TRBD1. Germline V lookup: CDR1 MNHNY, CDR2 SVGAGI (reference sequence). The length of the CDR3 is 14 residues. Trimming removed 10 bases from V and 2 bases from J; junction bases left unmatched: 8. CDR3 DNA sequence: TGTGCCACCTCCCCCGGGACAGGGGCCTACGAGCAGTACTTC. Protein product: CATSPGTGAYEQYF.

This clonotype was detected a few times. The V gene is TRBV12-3 or TRBV12-4, the J gene TRBJ2-1; 8 nucleotides match TRBD2. This CDR3 is 14 amino acids long. Trimming removed 3 bases from V and 3 bases from J; junction bases left unmatched: 1. CDR3 sequence reads: CASSFGGGYNEQFF. The CDR3 bases are TGTGCCAGCAGTTTCGGGGGGGGCTACAATGAGCAGTTCTTC.

This clonotype was observed many times. The gene calls are TRBV7-3 and TRBJ1-1; D remains unclear. Germline values: CDR1 SGHTA, CDR2 FQGTGA. There are 14 residues in the CDR3. V was clipped by 5 bases and J by 8 bases, with 18 bases between them. CDR3 sequence: CASSANPAPAEAFF. The DNA of the CDR3 is TGTGCCAGCAGCGCCAACCCGGCCCCAGCCGAAGCTTTCTTT.

J is TRBJ2-5 and V is TRBV4-1, with D unclear. The CDR3 covers 15 residues. Trimming left V 1 base short and J 5 bases short, with 14 bases between. CDR1 MGHRA and CDR2 YSYEKL come from the germline V gene. The CDR3 reads CASSQAFILGETQYF. The DNA for the CDR3 is TGCGCCAGCAGCCAAGCCTTTATCCTAGGGGAGACCCAGTACTTC.

This clonotype was seen only a few times. V and J are TRBV6-2 or TRBV6-3 and TRBJ2-1, with TRBD2 identical over 9 bases. The CDR3 has 15 residues. CDR1 is MNHEY, CDR2 SVGEGT, per germline. V dropped 5 bases and J dropped 10; count of bases not matched to a gene: 12. This CDR3 reads CASSALAGPWGEQFF. The CDR3 DNA follows: TGTGCCAGCAGTGCTCTAGCGGGGCCCTGGGGGGAGCAGTTCTTC.

The chain carries TRBV5-6 and TRBJ1-4; D gene uncertain. Germline lookup yields CDR1 SGHDT and CDR2 YYEEEE. This CDR3 has 14 residues. Trimming pared 0 bases from V and 7 bases from J, leaving 10 bases between. The CDR3 protein is CASSLEPVGEKLFF. In nucleotides, the CDR3 is TGTGCCAGCAGCTTGGAACCTGTCGGTGAAAAACTGTTTTTT.

This chain connects TRBV5-8 to TRBJ2-7, with 9 bases identical to TRBD1. The CDR3 totals 13 residues. Germline CDR1 reads SGHTS; CDR2 reads YDEGEE. Trimming cost V 7 bases and J 5 bases; bases outside gene matches: 7. The CDR3 here is CASHRGRGDEQYF. The CDR3 region has the DNA TGTGCCAGCCACAGGGGGCGCGGCGACGAGCAGTACTTC.

At least ten counts were recorded for this clonotype. The V call is TRBV12-3 or TRBV12-4, the J call TRBJ2-3; D might be TRBD1 (6 bases). Trimming took 4 bases from V and 5 from J, leaving 13 bases between them. The CDR3 contains 14 residues. The CDR3 reads CASSYRTAGDTQYF. DNA of the CDR3: TGTGCCAGCAGTTATCGGACAGCAGGAGATACGCAGTATTTT.

The table lists this clonotype with many counts. V and J are TRBV7-6 and TRBJ2-3, with 7 positions matching TRBD1. This CDR3 is 13 amino acids long. Germline V lookup: CDR1 SGHVS, CDR2 FNYEAQ. V shed 5 bases and J 4 bases; nucleotides not matched to a gene: 3. The CDR3, as DNA: TGTGCCAGCAGCCCTCAGGGGGCAGATACGCAGTATTTT. It translates to CASSPQGADTQYF.

The chain couples TRBV19 to TRBJ2-3; D is ambiguous. Trimming removed 11 bases at V and 0 bases at J, with 12 bases between. This CDR3 contains 13 residues. Germline CDR1 reads LNHDA; CDR2 reads SQIVND (reference sequence). The CDR3 spells CACRGASTDTQYF. The CDR3 DNA follows: TGTGCCTGTCGCGGAGCTAGCACAGATACGCAGTATTTT. Based on the CDR3 plus reference TRBV19 and TRBJ2-3, the full variable domain is DGGITQSPKYLFRKEGQNVTLSCEQNLNHDAMYWYRQDPGQGLRLIYYSQIVNDFQKGDIAEGYSVSREKKESFPLTVTSAQKNPTAFYLCACRGASTDTQYFGPGTRLTVL.

This chain joins TRBV6-2 or TRBV6-3 and TRBJ2-1; TRBD2 might be the D (5 bases). CDR1 is MNHEY and CDR2 is SVGEGT in the germline V gene. V was clipped by 0 bases and J by 7 bases, with 16 bases between them. The CDR3 extends over 16 amino acids. The CDR3 DNA is TGTGCCAGCAGTTACTCCGCAGGACCGGCGGGTAATGAGCAGTTCTTC. Amino acid sequence: CASSYSAGPAGNEQFF.

The CDR3 is CASSENGRIKDYEQYF. CDR3 DNA sequence: TGTGCCAGCAGTGAAAATGGACGTATCAAAGATTACGAGCAGTACTTC. This chain connects TRBV6-1 to TRBJ2-7; no firm D call. Trimming took 2 bases from V and 4 from J, leaving 18 bases between them. From germline, CDR1 is MNHNS and CDR2 SASEGT. There are 16 residues in the CDR3.

At least ten counts were recorded for this clonotype. The chain carries TRBV27 and TRBJ1-6; TRBD1 aligns across 8 bases. The CDR3 loop spans 14 amino acids. Trimming took 7 bases from V and 9 from J; bases not matched to a gene: 8. CDR1 is MNHEY, CDR2 SMNVEV, per germline (reference sequence). The CDR3 here is CASKPGGRSSPLHF. The CDR3 DNA sequence: TGTGCCAGCAAGCCAGGGGGCAGAAGTTCACCCCTCCACTTT.

This clonotype was observed a few times. The chain links TRBV27 to TRBJ2-7; 12 bases agree with TRBD1. V was clipped by 6 bases and J by 3 bases; unmatched bases: 9. The CDR3 consists of 16 residues. Per germline, CDR1 MNHEY and CDR2 SMNVEV (reference sequence). CDR3 amino acids: CASSDGTGGQYYEQYF. CDR3 nucleotides: TGTGCCAGCAGCGATGGGACAGGGGGCCAGTACTACGAGCAGTACTTC.

The chain couples TRBV7-8 to TRBJ2-7; D is undetermined. This CDR3 contains 13 residues. Trimming took off 2 bases at V and 6 bases at J, with 11 bases between the two ends. Germline-derived CDR1 and CDR2 are SGHVS and FQNEAQ. Here the CDR3 reads CASSLFGLREQYF. As DNA, the CDR3 is TGTGCCAGCAGCTTATTCGGTCTCCGCGAGCAGTACTTC.

Regarding this clonotype: A junction boundary mismatches the germline segment, possibly from a read error. This rearrangement joins TRBV28 to TRBJ1-2, with D tentatively TRBD1 (6 bases). This CDR3 comprises 15 residues. Germline-derived CDR1 and CDR2 are MDHEN and SYDVKM. The chain's CDR3 is CVAGAGAASNCGYTF. DNA for the CDR3: TGTGTCGCGGGGGCAGGCGCCGCCAGTAACTGTGGCTACACCTTC.

The V and J genes are TRBV20-1 and TRBJ1-5, with a tentative D call TRBD1 (5 bases). V was pared by 1 base and J by 5 bases, with 18 bases between. The CDR3 is made up of 16 amino acids. CDR1 DFQATT and CDR2 SNEGSKA come from the germline V gene (reference sequence). CDR3 loop: CSARVFGGIGDQPQHF. The CDR3 DNA reads as TGCAGTGCTAGAGTATTTGGCGGGATAGGGGATCAGCCCCAGCATTTT.

The V gene is TRBV2, the J gene TRBJ1-2, with D hard to call. Germline V gives CDR1 SNHLY, CDR2 FYNNEI. V was pared by 6 bases and J by 6 bases, with 23 bases between. The CDR3 loop spans 16 amino acids. The CDR3 loop reads CASSSRGRGMGDGYTF. The DNA for the CDR3 is TGTGCCAGCAGCTCACGGGGTAGAGGGATGGGCGATGGCTACACCTTC.

This clonotype was recorded many times. The V and J genes are TRBV7-2 and TRBJ1-2, with 12 bases identical to TRBD1. From germline, CDR1 is SGHTA and CDR2 FQGNSA. Germline trimming cut 4 bases from V and 4 bases from J; bases unmatched to any gene: 4. This CDR3 has 15 amino acids. The CDR3 DNA sequence: TGTGCCAGCAGCTCCCGGGACAGGGGGCCCTATGGCTACACCTTC. This gives the protein CASSSRDRGPYGYTF.

The chain joins TRBV4-3 to TRBJ2-7; 7 nucleotides match TRBD2. Trimming removed 0 bases from V and 3 bases from J; junction bases left unmatched: 8. Germline V lookup: CDR1 LGHNA, CDR2 YSLEER. This CDR3 region has 16 residues. The CDR3 nucleotides are TGCGCCAGCAGCCAAGAATTTACTAGCGATTACTACGAGCAGTACTTC. It codes for CASSQEFTSDYYEQYF.

In its sample, this clonotype was seen once. V gene TRBV5-1 combines with J gene TRBJ1-5, with 8 bases that match TRBD1. V shed 4 bases and J 5 bases; nucleotides not matched to a gene: 5. The CDR3 loop spans 14 amino acids. Germline V gene lookup returns CDR1 SGHRS and CDR2 YFSETQ. CDR3 residues: CASSEAGGYQPQHF. The DNA for the CDR3 is TGCGCCAGCAGCGAAGCAGGGGGCTATCAGCCCCAGCATTTT.